This T cell receptor beta chain was sequenced in a study of blood T cell repertoires in COVID-19. Per the authors' pipeline: From reference gene primer amplification, estimates of nucleated cell counts were derived. The protocol was immunoSEQ multiplex PCR, while the TCRdb copy is restricted to in-frame clones and leaves out a portion. V, J and clone size were drawn from that table, and D and trimming were deduced from the DNA. Among about 250,000 clones, 80% to 90% were seen once, and the ten largest hold 2% to 3%. Participants spanned ages 18 to 89 years and resided in over 20 US areas. Cohort 3 recovery required two negative PCRs, clearance, or symptom resolution. The CDR3 loop spans 16 amino acids. The germline CDR1 and CDR2 sequences are SGHVS and FNYEAQ. Trimming at V came to 4 bases and at J to 5 bases, leaving 12 bases not matched to a gene. This clone has just one count.

The material sequenced was PBMCs or T cells enriched from blood (not recorded which). The source of this sequence is a woman between 18 and 30 years old who had recovered from COVID-19. This chain links TRBV7-6 with TRBJ2-5; 8 bases line up with TRBD1. This CDR3 is CASSSPQAGGGETQYF. The CDR3 DNA sequence: TGTGCCAGCAGCTCCCCCCAGGCAGGGGGCGGGGAGACCCAGTACTTC.